The T cell receptor beta chain under discussion was sequenced for a study of early T cells in non-severe SARS-CoV-2 infection. Background on the study: Sequenced bulk RNA came from whole blood that was unsorted, and chains were unpaired.

Individual cDNA molecules received unique molecular identifiers. In TCRdb, the 5' RACE reads were re-called with MiXCR into one record per CDR3 protein. Here the sample spans some 30,000 distinct CDR3 sequences, around 7% being singletons. The V segment lost 5 bases and the J segment 5 bases; nucleotides outside the gene matches: 4. Germline V gene sequence: CDR1 SGHAT, CDR2 FQNNGV. This CDR3 has 15 amino acids. The TCR comes from an adult who was a healthcare worker with PCR-confirmed SARS-CoV-2 infection or an uninfected control (not recorded which). The chain joins TRBV11-2 to TRBJ2-1; 12 bases align to TRBD2. The sample consisted of whole blood. Here the CDR3 reads CASSLRLAGDNEQFF. The DNA for the CDR3 is TGTGCCAGCAGCCTGCGACTAGCGGGGGACAATGAGCAGTTCTTC. Using reference TRBV11-2 and TRBJ2-1 for the parts outside the CDR3, the full variable domain is EAGVAQSPRYKIIEKRQSVAFWCNPISGHATLYWYQQILGQGPKLLIQFQNNGVVDDSQLPKDRFSAERLKGVDSTLKIQPAKLEDSAVYLCASSLRLAGDNEQFFGPGTRLTVL.